This T cell receptor (beta chain) stems from a study of vaccination effects on CD4 cells after COVID-19. Points from the study as a whole: No early post-infection timepoints were available in the study, which also included few convalescent patients. Substantial clonal contraction characterized both infection- and vaccine-induced clones late after vaccination.

Deletions cut 4 bases from V and 12 bases from J, with 19 bases between. This CDR3 is 14 amino acids long. Germline V lookup: CDR1 LNHDA, CDR2 SQIVND (reference sequence). Measured with immunoSEQ multiplex PCR; TCRdb has only the in-frame clones, and not every one. The sample contains about 45,000 clones, around 79% of which appear only once. With the ViraFEST assay, the study expanded antigen-specific CD4+ T cells using viral peptide pools, then sequenced them. Culture proceeded for 10 days, and CD4+ T cells were then isolated. Infection with SARS-CoV-2 occurred in the person between March and December 2020, and PCR confirmed it. After around 2.2 million PBMC were placed in each well, they were cultured with approximately 10 IU/ml IL-2 and 10 ug/ml peptides. It was on days 3 and 7 that half the medium was replaced with IL-2 medium. Details on this clone: Its cognate antigen is unknown.

The gene calls are TRBV19 and TRBJ2-1; D perhaps matches TRBD1 (5 bases). Sequencing was performed on CD4+ T cells from PBMCs cultured with a peptide pool, taken before COVID-19 vaccination. The receptor comes from a human donor who had a prior SARS-CoV-2 infection. CDR3 DNA sequence: TGTGCCAGTAGTACCAGGAATAGGGGTAGGGGGCAGTTCTTC. As protein: CASSTRNRGRGQFF.